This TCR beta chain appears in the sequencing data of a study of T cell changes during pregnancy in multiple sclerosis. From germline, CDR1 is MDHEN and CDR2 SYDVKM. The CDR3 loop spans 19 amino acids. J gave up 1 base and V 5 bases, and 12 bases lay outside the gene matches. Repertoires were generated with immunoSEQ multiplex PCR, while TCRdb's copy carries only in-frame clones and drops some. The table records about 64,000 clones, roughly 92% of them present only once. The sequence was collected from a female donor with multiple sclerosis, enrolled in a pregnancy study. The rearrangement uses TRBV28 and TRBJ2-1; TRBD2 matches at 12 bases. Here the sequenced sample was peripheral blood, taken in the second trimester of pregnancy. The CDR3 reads CASSPNLPGLAGSYNEQFF. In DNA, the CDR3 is TGTGCCAGCAGTCCCAACTTACCGGGACTAGCGGGTTCCTACAATGAGCAGTTCTTC.